This TCR beta chain comes out of a study of CXCR3-negative and CXCR3-positive naive CD8 T cells. The study, taken as a whole, reports: CXCR3-positive naive cells carried more hydrophobic TRB CDR3s than CXCR3-negative ones. Diversity proved comparably high across both naive subsets and much lower in memory CD8+ cells.

All CD8+ T cell subsets were sorted in triplicate at roughly 280,000 cells each. For this clonotype: The antigen remains undetermined.

This CDR3 is 15 amino acids long. Germline V gene data show CDR1 as ENHRY and CDR2 as SYGVKD. The method, 5' RACE with UMI labels, was used to prepare the TRB cDNA libraries. For each CDR3 protein, TCRdb gives one entry from its re-call of the 5' RACE reads, without DNA. This sample's table reports 85,000 to 120,000 distinct CDR3 sequences. Sequenced sample: naive CXCR3+ CD8+ T cells from blood. Subset given: CD45RO-CCR7+CD27+CD95- naive CD8+ T cells expressing CXCR3 (TNR3+). The clonotype originates from a human donor in good health. Some clones in this sample may be carry-over from other donors' samples. This rearrangement joins TRBV10-3 to TRBJ1-1; TCRdb lists TRBD1, though no DNA is available to test this call. The CDR3 sequence: CAIRGLESKNTEAFF.